This T cell receptor beta chain is drawn from a study of T cell repertoires in cytomegalovirus infection. About the study: CMV infection and matching HLA type were both indicated by public TCR beta signatures.

Comment on this clonotype: Its antigen is currently unknown.

V gave up 3 bases and J gave up 8 bases; unmatched junction bases: 3. In germline, CDR1 is MNHNS, CDR2 SASEGT. The CDR3 loop spans 15 amino acids. Regarding the study as a whole: Dominant in the ex vivo response were TCR beta clonotypes restricted by HLA-C and specific for CMV. Cumulative public TCR beta family frequency identified carriers of CMV plus the relevant HLA.

TCRdb used MiXCR to reprocess the reads, holding one entry per CDR3 protein. The data show some 680,000 distinct CDR3 sequences, under 40% seen once. This sequence originates from a human donor in good health (CMV status not recorded). Some clones in this sample may be carry-over from other donors' samples. The rearrangement links TRBV6-1 to TRBJ2-1, with TRBD2 matching 14 bases. The sequenced material came from PBMCs. CDR3 residues: CASSDRTSGRYEQFF. In DNA form, the CDR3 reads TGTGCCAGCAGTGACCGGACTAGCGGGAGGTATGAGCAGTTCTTC.